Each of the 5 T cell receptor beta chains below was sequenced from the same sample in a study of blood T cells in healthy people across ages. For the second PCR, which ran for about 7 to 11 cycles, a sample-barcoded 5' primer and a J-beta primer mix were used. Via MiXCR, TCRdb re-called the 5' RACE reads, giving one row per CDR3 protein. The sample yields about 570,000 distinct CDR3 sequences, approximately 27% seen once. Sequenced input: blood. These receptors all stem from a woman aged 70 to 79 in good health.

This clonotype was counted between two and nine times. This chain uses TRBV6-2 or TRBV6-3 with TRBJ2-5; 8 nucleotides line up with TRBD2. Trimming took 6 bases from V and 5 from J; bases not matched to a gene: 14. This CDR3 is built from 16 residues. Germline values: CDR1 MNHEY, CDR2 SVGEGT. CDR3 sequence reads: CASSPLSGLVGETQYF. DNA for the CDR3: TGTGCCAGCAGCCCACTTTCGGGACTAGTAGGCGAGACCCAGTACTTC.

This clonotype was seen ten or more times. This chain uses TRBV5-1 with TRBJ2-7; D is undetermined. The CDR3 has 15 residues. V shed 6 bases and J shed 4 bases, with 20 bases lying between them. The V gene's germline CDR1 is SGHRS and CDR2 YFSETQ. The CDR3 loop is CASINTIREVYEQYF. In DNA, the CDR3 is TGCGCCAGCATCAATACGATCCGCGAGGTATACGAGCAGTACTTC.

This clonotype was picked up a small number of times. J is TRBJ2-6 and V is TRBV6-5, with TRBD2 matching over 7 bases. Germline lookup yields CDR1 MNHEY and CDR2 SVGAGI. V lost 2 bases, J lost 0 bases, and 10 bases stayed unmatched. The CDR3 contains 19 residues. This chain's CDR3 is CASSYTGGDFSSGANVLTF. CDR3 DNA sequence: TGTGCCAGCAGTTACACTGGGGGGGACTTCAGCTCTGGGGCCAACGTCCTGACTTTC.

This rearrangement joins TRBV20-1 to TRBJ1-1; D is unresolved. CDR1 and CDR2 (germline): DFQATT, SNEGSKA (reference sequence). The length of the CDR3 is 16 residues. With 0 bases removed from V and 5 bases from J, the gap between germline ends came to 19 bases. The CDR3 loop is CSARDQDWVRWTEAFF. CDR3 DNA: TGCAGTGCTAGAGATCAAGATTGGGTTCGGTGGACTGAAGCTTTCTTT.

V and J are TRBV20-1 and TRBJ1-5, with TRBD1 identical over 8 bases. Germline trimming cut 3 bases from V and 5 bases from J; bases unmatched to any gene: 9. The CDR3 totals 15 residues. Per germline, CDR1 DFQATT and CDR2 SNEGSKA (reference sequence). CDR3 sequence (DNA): TGCAGTGCTAGTTCTGAGACAGGGGAGGATCAGCCCCAGCATTTT. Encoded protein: CSASSETGEDQPQHF.